The 19 T cell receptor beta chains presented below share a single source sample, sequenced in a study of cytomegalovirus exposure and HLA in healthy donors. Both 60 Vbeta primers and 13 Jbeta primers went into the PCR. Generated by immunoSEQ multiplex PCR, the TCRdb table keeps only in-frame clones and is missing some. The sample has about 170,000 clones, about four fifths seen once. The source material was PBMCs. The receptors stem from a male donor in good health and CMV-seronegative.

This chain uses TRBV2 with TRBJ2-7, with TRBD1 matching over 10 bases. The germline CDR1 and CDR2 sequences are SNHLY and FYNNEI. The length of the CDR3 is 12 residues. The V and J ends lost 6 bases and 9 bases, in that order; junction bases with no gene match: 5. DNA for the CDR3: TGTGCCAGCAGAGACAGGGGGCTGGGGCAGTACTTC. Its translation is CASRDRGLGQYF.

V usage is TRBV5-1 and J usage is TRBJ2-5; the match to TRBD1 covers 7 bases. CDR1 is SGHRS, CDR2 YFSETQ, per germline. This CDR3 has 16 residues. Trimming cost V 0 bases and J 5 bases; bases outside gene matches: 10. DNA of the CDR3: TGCGCCAGCAGCTTGGTGGCGAACCCCAGGGGGGAGACCCAGTACTTC. Its protein product is CASSLVANPRGETQYF.

The chain carries TRBV25-1 and TRBJ2-7; 7 positions agree with TRBD1. Germline CDR1 is MGHDK and CDR2 is SYGVNS. Unmatched junction bases numbered 12, after V lost 3 bases and J lost 7 bases. The CDR3 contains 15 residues. The CDR3 loop is CASSDPRQGVREQYF. The CDR3 nucleotides are TGTGCCAGCAGTGACCCGCGACAGGGAGTAAGGGAGCAGTACTTC.

J is TRBJ1-3 and V is TRBV5-4; 9 nucleotides match TRBD1. V trimming: 6 bases; J trimming: 3 bases; junction bases outside the gene matches: 4. CDR3 length equals 14 residues. Germline loops: CDR1 SGHNT, CDR2 YYREEE (reference sequence). Here the CDR3 reads CASTRDRDGNTIYF. CDR3 in DNA: TGTGCCAGCACCCGGGACAGGGATGGAAACACCATATATTTT. Using reference TRBV5-4 and TRBJ1-3 for the parts outside the CDR3, the full variable domain is ETGVTQSPTHLIKTRGQQVTLRCSSQSGHNTVSWYQQALGQGPQFIFQYYREEENGRGNFPPRFSGLQFPNYSSELNVNALELDDSALYLCASTRDRDGNTIYFGEGSWLTVV.

The chain recombines TRBV2 with TRBJ2-7; D may be TRBD1 (5 bases). The germline V and J ends were trimmed by 1 base and 2 bases, with 9 bases remaining between them. Germline V gene data show CDR1 as SNHLY and CDR2 as FYNNEI. This CDR3 is built from 14 residues. CDR3 amino acids: CASSEEMTAYEQYF. CDR3 coding DNA: TGTGCCAGCAGTGAAGAGATGACAGCCTACGAGCAGTACTTC.

This clone was seen only a few times. V gene TRBV19 combines with J gene TRBJ1-1; D possibly corresponds to TRBD1 (5 bases). The germline V and J ends were trimmed by 4 bases and 1 base, with 10 bases remaining between them. This CDR3 contains 14 residues. Per the germline V gene, CDR1 is LNHDA and CDR2 is SQIVND (reference sequence). The DNA for the CDR3 is TGTGCCAGTAGTAGGGGACTCACGAACACTGAAGCTTTCTTT. Translated: CASSRGLTNTEAFF.

The gene calls are TRBV27 and TRBJ2-1; no reliable D call. The CDR3 is 15 amino acids. Trimming left V 3 bases short and J 5 bases short, with 14 bases between. CDR1 and CDR2 (germline): MNHEY, SMNVEV (reference sequence). The CDR3 sequence is CASSFDSYFDNEQFF. The CDR3 DNA is TGTGCCAGCAGTTTCGACTCCTACTTTGACAATGAGCAGTTCTTC.

The V gene is TRBV4-2, the J gene TRBJ2-1; no clear D gene. The V gene lost 0 bases and the J gene lost 0 bases, with 9 bases spanning the gap. This CDR3 contains 16 residues. The germline V gene encodes CDR1 LGHNA and CDR2 YNFKEQ. The CDR3 DNA sequence: TGTGCCAGCAGCCAAGACGCGCCTAGCTCCTACAATGAGCAGTTCTTC. Amino acids: CASSQDAPSSYNEQFF.

The gene calls are TRBV19 and TRBJ2-3; 14 bases line up with TRBD2. This CDR3 comprises 16 residues. Per germline, CDR1 LNHDA and CDR2 SQIVND (reference sequence). V was pared by 4 bases and J by 6 bases, with 6 bases of the junction left unmatched. The CDR3 DNA reads TGTGCCAGTAGTAAGGGACTAGCGGGAGTGTGGGATACGCAGTATTTT. Encoded protein: CASSKGLAGVWDTQYF.

This clone was seen a handful of times. The chain joins TRBV27 to TRBJ2-7, with D uncertain. The CDR3 has 10 amino acids. Germline CDR1 is MNHEY and CDR2 is SMNVEV (reference sequence). Trimming took 8 bases from V and 4 from J, leaving 6 bases between them. The CDR3 DNA is TGTGCCAGCGGCCTTTACGAGCAGTACTTC. Its translation: CASGLYEQYF.

This sequence joins TRBV6-1 and TRBJ1-4, with 8 positions matching TRBD1. The CDR3 runs 14 residues. Germline trimming cut 5 bases from V and 7 bases from J; bases unmatched to any gene: 6. Germline V gene lookup returns CDR1 MNHNS and CDR2 SASEGT. CDR3 DNA: TGTGCCAGCAGTCGACAGGGGAAGCGTGAAAAACTGTTTTTT. It is translated as CASSRQGKREKLFF.

The chain combines TRBV19 with TRBJ2-2; tentatively, D is TRBD2 (8 bases). CDR3 length equals 14 residues. The germline V gene encodes CDR1 LNHDA and CDR2 SQIVND (reference sequence). The V and J ends lost 6 bases and 7 bases respectively, with 15 bases between them. The CDR3, as DNA: TGTGCCAGTAGCACGGGAGGGGGCGGCGGGGAGCTGTTTTTT. Protein sequence: CASSTGGGGGELFF.

The chain is built from TRBV28 and TRBJ2-1; D might be TRBD1 (5 bases). Trimming pared 5 bases from V and 0 bases from J, leaving 14 bases between. The CDR3 has 16 residues. Per germline, CDR1 MDHEN and CDR2 SYDVKM. The CDR3, as DNA: TGTGCCAGCAGTGGGGCCAAGCGAGTCTCCTACAATGAGCAGTTCTTC. Encoded protein: CASSGAKRVSYNEQFF.

The rearrangement joins TRBV4-2 to TRBJ2-5; TRBD1 might be the D (6 bases). The CDR3 covers 14 residues. V dropped 1 base and J dropped 4 bases, with 10 bases sitting between them. CDR1 and CDR2 from the germline V gene are LGHNA and YNFKEQ. The CDR3 loop is CASSQVSGVETQYF. The CDR3 DNA follows: TGTGCCAGCAGCCAAGTCTCAGGGGTAGAGACCCAGTACTTC.

This chain uses TRBV9 with TRBJ1-3; no clear D gene. Germline CDR1 is SGDLS and CDR2 is YYNGEE. V gave up 0 bases and J gave up 0 bases, with 19 bases separating them. CDR3 length: 19 residues. The CDR3 DNA reads TGTGCCAGCAGCGTAGCTAGTTTCGCAGGACTCCTCTCTGGAAACACCATATATTTT. Translated: CASSVASFAGLLSGNTIYF. Variable domain in full (rest from reference TRBV9 and TRBJ1-3): DSGVTQTPKHLITATGQRVTLRCSPRSGDLSVYWYQQSLDQGLQFLIQYYNGEERAKGNILERFSAQQFPDLHSELNLSSLELGDSALYFCASSVASFAGLLSGNTIYFGEGSWLTVV.

This clone was recorded a few times. Different DNA sequences within this sample yield the same CDR3. The chain uses TRBV4-3 and TRBJ2-5, with a tentative D call TRBD2 (6 bases). The germline gives CDR1 LGHNA, CDR2 YSLEER. CDR3 length: 14 amino acids. Trimming removed 3 bases from V and 5 bases from J, with 13 bases in between. The CDR3 DNA reads TGCGCCAGCAGCCAGGATACTAGCAGGGAGACCCAGTACTTC. Its translation is CASSQDTSRETQYF.

The chain couples TRBV27 to TRBJ2-3; D is possibly TRBD2 (5 bases). CDR3 length equals 15 residues. Trimming stripped 10 bases from V and 0 bases from J, with 17 bases between. Germline V gene lookup returns CDR1 MNHEY and CDR2 SMNVEV (reference sequence). This chain's CDR3 is CAKTKRRTSTDTQYF. In nucleotides, the CDR3 is TGTGCCAAGACGAAACGAAGGACTAGCACAGATACGCAGTATTTT.

The V gene is TRBV27, the J gene TRBJ2-2; D not certain. The CDR3 covers 13 residues. Per germline, CDR1 MNHEY and CDR2 SMNVEV (reference sequence). V was trimmed by 6 bases and J by 4 bases, leaving 9 bases between them. CDR3 sequence (DNA): TGTGCCAGCAGCGATTTCGGCACCGGGGAGCTGTTTTTT. Its translation is CASSDFGTGELFF.

The V call is TRBV5-1, the J call TRBJ2-5; possibly TRBD2 for D (6 bases). CDR1 and CDR2 from the germline V gene are SGHRS and YFSETQ. This CDR3 region has 16 residues. V was clipped by 2 bases and J by 0 bases, with 14 bases between them. The CDR3 bases are TGCGCCAGCAGCTTAGGCTTCCCTAGCGACCAAGAGACCCAGTACTTC. Protein sequence: CASSLGFPSDQETQYF.